This note documents a single T cell receptor beta chain sequence. Its target is not known. The sample originates from a study of cytomegalovirus exposure and HLA in healthy donors. The V gene's germline CDR1 is SEHNR and CDR2 FQNEAQ (reference sequence). V shed 7 bases, J shed 1 base, and the junction held 7 bases outside the gene matches. The CDR3 has 15 amino acids. Regarding the study as a whole: Listed as cytomegalovirus-associated were over 150 TCR beta chains. Among the most significant clusters, several appeared linked to common viral pathogens in a later analysis. Cytomegalovirus status, reportedly, was diagnosed with high specificity and sensitivity by the classifier. In most subjects, TCR beta sequences reportedly gave accurate predictions of HLA-A and HLA-B alleles.

The PCR was carried out with 60 Vbeta primers and 13 Jbeta primers. Libraries were prepared by immunoSEQ multiplex PCR; TCRdb keeps only in-frame clonotypes and omits some of them. The sample lists about 140,000 clones, around 75% seen once, with 2.5% to 4% in the top ten. Input material: PBMCs. The sequence was collected from a man aged 40-55 years in good health and CMV-seronegative. The chain joins TRBV7-9 to TRBJ1-2; 9 nucleotides match TRBD1. The CDR3, as DNA: TGTGCCAGCAACGACGGGACAGGGTTTAACTATGGCTACACCTTC. The encoded protein is CASNDGTGFNYGYTF.